These T cell receptor beta chains were read from a single sample in a study of blood T cell repertoires in COVID-19. The table came from immunoSEQ multiplex PCR; TCRdb's copy has only in-frame clones and leaves some out. The sample has approximately 180,000 clones; roughly 76% are singletons. Sequencing used peripheral blood. These receptors were taken from a woman over 75 with COVID-19, enrolled during active disease. Both conserved end residues are part of each CDR3. The D gene is left open where the match is weak. Clone size is given for some rows only: seen once, a few or many times, or a class if the clone is expanded.

V	size	D	J	CDR3	DNA
TRBV27	-	-	TRBJ2-7	CASSLGGKPNYEQYF	TGTGCCAGCAGTTTGGGGGGTAAGCCCAACTACGAGCAGTACTTC
TRBV7-2	-	-	TRBJ2-2	CASSLRGGANTGELFF	TGTGCCAGCAGCTTAAGGGGAGGCGCGAACACCGGGGAGCTGTTTTTT
TRBV28	-	TRBD2	TRBJ2-7	CASSFPSGISSYEQYF	TGTGCCAGCAGTTTTCCTAGCGGGATTAGCTCCTACGAGCAGTACTTC
TRBV7-8	-	-	TRBJ2-7	CASSLEFEKPYF	TGTGCCAGCAGCTTAGAGTTTGAGAAACCGTACTTC
TRBV24-1	-	-	TRBJ2-1	CATSYGGGEQFF	TGTGCCACCAGTTACGGGGGAGGTGAGCAGTTCTTC
TRBV5-4	-	TRBD1	TRBJ1-2	CASSPIPGGHGYTF	TGTGCCAGCAGCCCGATTCCAGGGGGCCATGGCTACACCTTC
TRBV6-4	once	TRBD2	TRBJ2-1	CATGTSGSSYNEQFF	TGTGCCACCGGGACTAGCGGGAGCTCCTACAATGAGCAGTTCTTC
TRBV6-1	-	TRBD2	TRBJ2-5	CASSDPGLAGAGWETQYF	TGTGCCAGCAGTGACCCAGGACTAGCGGGGGCTGGGTGGGAGACCCAGTACTTC
TRBV5-6	-	TRBD1	TRBJ1-2	CASSFLRDRGGYGYTF	TGTGCCAGCAGCTTCCTCCGGGACAGGGGAGGCTATGGCTACACCTTC
TRBV5-4	-	-	TRBJ1-1	CASRNRATNTEAFF	TGTGCCAGCAGAAACAGGGCAACGAACACTGAAGCTTTCTTT
TRBV27	-	-	TRBJ1-6	CASSLLAGSSPLHF	TGTGCCAGCAGTTTATTGGCAGGCTCCTCACCCCTCCACTTT
TRBV2	few	-	TRBJ1-2	CASSEGASIYGYTF	TGTGCCAGCAGTGAGGGGGCGTCGATCTATGGCTACACCTTC
TRBV13	-	-	TRBJ2-3	CASSPPRGYGFDTQYF	TGTGCCAGCAGCCCGCCAAGGGGGTATGGATTTGATACGCAGTATTTT
TRBV27	-	TRBD1	TRBJ2-7	CASSLRDRTYEQYF	TGTGCCAGCAGTCTCCGGGACAGAACCTACGAGCAGTACTTC
TRBV15	-	-	TRBJ1-3	CATSRDRAGSYSGNTIYF	TGTGCCACCAGCAGAGATCGGGCAGGGTCTTACTCTGGAAACACCATATATTTT
TRBV6-2/TRBV6-3	once	TRBD1	TRBJ1-2	CASSWLGQGTRGYTF	TGTGCCAGCAGTTGGCTGGGACAGGGGACAAGAGGCTACACCTTC
TRBV29-1	once	-	TRBJ2-5	CSVVAGEETQYF	TGCAGCGTTGTGGCGGGCGAGGAGACCCAGTACTTC
TRBV7-9	-	-	TRBJ2-7	CASQFLGLVGDEQYF	TGTGCCAGCCAGTTTCTAGGACTGGTCGGGGACGAGCAGTACTTC
TRBV7-9	once	TRBD2	TRBJ2-3	CASSSPQTSGSTDTQYF	TGTGCCAGCAGCTCGCCCCAGACTAGCGGTAGCACAGATACGCAGTATTTT
TRBV6-4	few	-	TRBJ1-5	CASTFRDKNTPSNQPQHF	TGTGCCAGCACTTTTCGGGACAAGAATACCCCTAGCAATCAGCCCCAGCATTTT
TRBV9	-	TRBD1	TRBJ1-1	CASSVTSTGGTEAFF	TGTGCCAGCAGCGTAACTTCGACAGGGGGCACTGAAGCTTTCTTT
TRBV3-1/TRBV3-2	-	-	TRBJ2-2	CASSQAGLGSPGELFF	TGTGCCAGCAGCCAGGCCGGACTTGGATCTCCCGGGGAGCTGTTTTTT
TRBV18	-	-	TRBJ2-7	CASSPGTTEQYF	TGTGCCAGCTCACCAGGAACTACCGAGCAGTACTTC
TRBV5-8	once	TRBD1	TRBJ2-1	CASSFGQGSYNEQFF	TGTGCCAGCAGCTTTGGACAGGGGTCCTACAATGAGCAGTTCTTC
TRBV2	few	TRBD1	TRBJ2-7	CASSWTGPRYEQYF	TGTGCCAGCAGTTGGACAGGGCCTCGATACGAGCAGTACTTC
TRBV7-9	-	-	TRBJ2-1	CAPRGGAPHNEQFF	TGTGCCCCCAGAGGGGGGGCACCCCACAATGAGCAGTTCTTC
TRBV5-6	-	-	TRBJ1-6	CASSFVDGGSPLHF	TGTGCCAGCAGCTTTGTGGACGGAGGTTCACCCCTCCACTTT
TRBV29-1	-	-	TRBJ1-1	CSVQGTEAFF	TGCAGCGTCCAGGGCACTGAAGCTTTCTTT
TRBV5-1	-	TRBD2	TRBJ2-7	CASSSRRGTSGDYEQYF	TGCGCCAGCAGCTCCCGTCGGGGGACTAGCGGAGATTACGAGCAGTACTTC
TRBV6-5	-	TRBD1	TRBJ2-7	CASSPGQGGYEQYF	TGTGCCAGCAGTCCGGGACAGGGAGGCTACGAGCAGTACTTC
TRBV2	-	-	TRBJ2-5	CASSELREETQYF	TGTGCCAGCAGTGAACTCAGGGAAGAGACCCAGTACTTC